This T cell receptor (beta chain) comes out of a study of identical twins. TCRdb reprocessed the 5' RACE reads with MiXCR, giving one entry per CDR3 protein. The sample lists approximately 690,000 distinct CDR3 sequences, 5.5% to 6.5% seen once, with roughly 2% in the top ten. All donors were healthy, and all were Caucasian. Study-wide results and caveats: Excess sharing between twins was weaker in beta out-of-frame sequences. Models underpredicted monozygotic twin sharing of out-of-frame TCR alpha.

This clonotype was detected ten times or more. Its target is unknown. CDR3 length: 13 residues. Trimming cost V 3 bases and J 4 bases; bases outside gene matches: 4. CDR1 DFQATT and CDR2 SNEGSKA come from the germline V gene (reference sequence). This TCR was sampled from a man younger than 35 in good health. This rearrangement joins TRBV20-1 to TRBJ2-7, with 9 bases lining up with TRBD2. Sequences were obtained from naive T cells sorted from blood. CDR3 in amino acids: CSASSGRNYEQYF. The CDR3, as DNA: TGCAGTGCTAGCAGCGGGAGGAATTACGAGCAGTACTTC.